What follows are 19 T cell receptor beta chains derived from one specimen sequenced in a study of shared clonotypes between healthy human individuals. Generated by immunoSEQ multiplex PCR, the TCRdb table keeps only in-frame clones and is missing some. Here the sample spans 2 million to 2.5 million clones, under 97% being singletons. Material for sequencing was naive CD4+ T cells sorted from blood. Subset meaning: CD45RA+ positively selected. The receptor source for this set is a man younger than 30 in good health.

The V call is TRBV12-5, the J call TRBJ2-7; D is undetermined. The length of the CDR3 is 13 residues. Per germline, CDR1 LGHNT and CDR2 FRNRAP. Trimming stripped 0 bases from V and 3 bases from J, with 6 bases between. CDR3 nucleotides: TGTGCTAGTGGTTTGGTTGGGCTCTACGAGCAGTACTTC. Translating gives CASGLVGLYEQYF.

V is TRBV6-5 and J is TRBJ2-1; 13 bases match TRBD2. This CDR3 comprises 15 residues. The V gene end was trimmed by 5 bases and the J gene end by 6 bases; junction bases not matched to a gene: 4. Germline loops: CDR1 MNHEY, CDR2 SVGAGI. The CDR3 spells CASSRGTSGANEQFF. The CDR3 region has the DNA TGTGCCAGCAGTCGCGGGACTAGCGGGGCCAATGAGCAGTTCTTC.

V and J are TRBV4-1 and TRBJ2-1; D is uncertain. CDR3 length equals 16 residues. Germline lookup yields CDR1 MGHRA and CDR2 YSYEKL. Trimming took 0 bases from V and 0 from J, leaving 9 bases between them. The CDR3 coding sequence is TGCGCCAGCAGCCAAGACTTTACTGGCTCCTACAATGAGCAGTTCTTC. Its translation: CASSQDFTGSYNEQFF.

The CDR3 loop is CASSRGGMSEKLFF. CDR3 DNA: TGTGCCAGCAGCCGAGGGGGCATGTCTGAAAAACTGTTTTTT. V gene TRBV7-9 combines with J gene TRBJ1-4; 7 nucleotides match TRBD1. CDR3 length: 14 amino acids. Trimming removed 5 bases from V and 7 bases from J; junction bases left unmatched: 7. CDR1 SEHNR and CDR2 FQNEAQ come from the germline V gene (reference sequence). The entire variable domain, with the rest obtained from reference TRBV7-9 and TRBJ1-4, is as follows: DTGVSQNPRHKITKRGQNVTFRCDPISEHNRLYWYRQTLGQGPEFLTYFQNEAQLEKSRLLSDRFSAERPKGSFSTLEIQRTEQGDSAMYLCASSRGGMSEKLFFGSGTQLSVL.

The J gene is TRBJ2-7, the V gene TRBV5-1; D may be TRBD1 or TRBD2 (5 bases each). The CDR3 spans 13 residues. The ends were cut back, 4 bases at V and 6 bases at J, with 14 bases in the middle. The germline V gene encodes CDR1 SGHRS and CDR2 YFSETQ. CDR3 in amino acids: CASSGGFVGEQYF. The CDR3 region has the DNA TGCGCCAGCAGCGGGGGTTTCGTCGGCGAGCAGTACTTC.

The V call is TRBV2, the J call TRBJ1-4; D might be TRBD1 (5 bases). V lost 5 bases and J 3 bases, leaving 10 bases between the germline ends. CDR1 and CDR2 (germline): SNHLY, FYNNEI. The CDR3 covers 14 residues. The chain's CDR3 is CASSSGMANEKLFF. The CDR3 DNA follows: TGTGCCAGCAGTTCAGGGATGGCTAATGAAAAACTGTTTTTT. The whole variable domain, remainder taken from reference TRBV2 and TRBJ1-4, is EPEVTQTPSHQVTQMGQEVILRCVPISNHLYFYWYRQILGQKVEFLVSFYNNEISEKSEIFDDQFSVERPDGSNFTLKIRSTKLEDSAMYFCASSSGMANEKLFFGSGTQLSVL.

The chain employs TRBV6-6 and TRBJ1-2, with D hard to call. The germline V gene has CDR1 MNHNY and CDR2 SVGAGI (reference sequence). The CDR3 loop spans 12 amino acids. The V and J ends lost 7 bases and 8 bases respectively, with 14 bases between them. The CDR3 bases are TGTGCCAGCACAGACAAACTTGGGGGCTACACCTTC. This gives the protein CASTDKLGGYTF.

This chain uses TRBV7-8 with TRBJ2-3; weak D call: TRBD2 (6 bases). Between the trimmed V and J ends, which lost 0 bases and 2 bases, there was a span of 9 bases. This CDR3 has 15 amino acids. CDR1 and CDR2 from the germline V gene are SGHVS and FQNEAQ. This CDR3 reads CASSLARGPTDTQYF. The CDR3 DNA reads as TGTGCCAGCAGCTTAGCGCGGGGCCCCACAGATACGCAGTATTTT.

A few counts support this clone. The chain recombines TRBV28 with TRBJ2-4, with TRBD1 matching over 7 bases. Germline values: CDR1 MDHEN, CDR2 SYDVKM. The V and J ends lost 3 bases and 2 bases, in that order; junction bases with no gene match: 4. The CDR3 is 15 residues long. CDR3 region: CASSFPTGTKNIQYF. CDR3 in DNA: TGTGCCAGCAGTTTCCCGACAGGGACCAAAAACATTCAGTACTTC.

A single count supports this clone. The rearrangement joins TRBV7-3 to TRBJ2-2, with 14 bases aligning to TRBD2. V was clipped by 5 bases and J by 4 bases; unmatched bases: 9. Germline V lookup: CDR1 SGHTA, CDR2 FQGTGA. This CDR3 is built from 18 residues. The CDR3 loop is CASSPWTSGGFGTGELFF. The CDR3 DNA follows: TGTGCCAGCAGCCCCTGGACTAGCGGGGGGTTTGGCACCGGGGAGCTGTTTTTT.

The rearrangement uses TRBV25-1 and TRBJ2-5; weak D call: TRBD1 (5 bases). V lost 8 bases to trimming and J lost 4 bases, with 17 bases between them. The CDR3 is made up of 14 amino acids. CDR1 and CDR2 from the germline V gene are MGHDK and SYGVNS. The CDR3 loop is CASEGASRGETQYF. The CDR3 nucleotides read TGTGCCAGCGAAGGGGCCTCTAGGGGAGAGACCCAGTACTTC.

This chain links TRBV10-1 with TRBJ2-5; 7 positions match TRBD2. V was clipped by 10 bases and J by 5 bases; unmatched bases: 22. The germline CDR1 and CDR2 sequences are WNHNN and SYGVQD (reference sequence). The CDR3 covers 17 residues. The CDR3, as DNA: TGCGCCATTTTCCCGACAACGAGGCACAGGCGGGGGGAGACCCAGTACTTC. Amino acids: CAIFPTTRHRRGETQYF.

Details on this clone: The sample has other DNA sequences that encode this CDR3 too. The chain links TRBV5-1 to TRBJ2-1, with TRBD1 identical over 8 bases. Per the germline V gene, CDR1 is SGHRS and CDR2 is YFSETQ. The CDR3 contains 15 residues. Trimming cost V 5 bases and J 0 bases; bases outside gene matches: 4. This chain's CDR3 is CASSYDRGSYNEQFF. CDR3 nucleotide sequence: TGCGCCAGCAGTTATGACAGGGGCTCCTACAATGAGCAGTTCTTC.

The count of this clone is one. V is TRBV11-3 and J is TRBJ2-5; 7 bases match TRBD1. The germline CDR1 and CDR2 sequences are SGHNT and YENEEA. This CDR3 is built from 14 residues. The ends lost 4 bases at V and 2 bases at J; junction bases unmatched: 4. The CDR3: CASSSDRAQETQYF. The CDR3 nucleotides read TGTGCCAGCAGCTCTGACAGGGCTCAAGAGACCCAGTACTTC.

About this clone itself: This CDR3 is also generated by other DNA sequences in the sample. The V call is TRBV5-1, the J call TRBJ1-3, with D hard to call. Germline V CDR1 and CDR2: SGHRS, YFSETQ. The CDR3 is made up of 15 amino acids. Trimming removed 2 bases at V and 0 bases at J, with 9 bases between. CDR3 loop: CASSLDRVSGNTIYF. The CDR3 DNA reads TGCGCCAGCAGCTTAGATCGGGTCTCTGGAAACACCATATATTTT.

The V gene is TRBV5-4, the J gene TRBJ2-7; 7 nucleotides align to TRBD2. CDR3 length equals 14 residues. The J segment lost 6 bases and the V segment lost 0 bases, leaving 6 bases of the junction unmatched. CDR1 and CDR2 from the germline V gene are SGHNT and YYREEE (reference sequence). CDR3 coding DNA: TGTGCCAGCAGCTTGGGGCCCAGGGAGGGCGAGCAGTACTTC. Amino acids: CASSLGPREGEQYF.

The gene calls are TRBV9 and TRBJ2-5, with TRBD2 matching 11 bases. With V trimmed by 0 bases and J by 4 bases, 11 bases remained unmatched. The germline V gene has CDR1 SGDLS and CDR2 YYNGEE. CDR3 length equals 18 residues. The CDR3 DNA reads as TGTGCCAGCAGCGTAGCTACGGGAACTAGCGGGAGAATAGAGACCCAGTACTTC. Residues: CASSVATGTSGRIETQYF.

This clone appeared a single time. Other nucleotide sequences from this sample produce the same CDR3. The chain joins TRBV9 to TRBJ1-1; D gene uncertain. V gave up 0 bases and J gave up 1 base, with 4 bases separating them. Germline-derived CDR1 and CDR2 are SGDLS and YYNGEE. The CDR3 contains 13 residues. The CDR3: CASSVAENTEAFF. The CDR3 region has the DNA TGTGCCAGCAGCGTAGCGGAGAACACTGAAGCTTTCTTT. The variable domain in full, with the rest retrieved from reference TRBV9 and TRBJ1-1, is DSGVTQTPKHLITATGQRVTLRCSPRSGDLSVYWYQQSLDQGLQFLIQYYNGEERAKGNILERFSAQQFPDLHSELNLSSLELGDSALYFCASSVAENTEAFFGQGTRLTVV.

The chain uses TRBV5-1 and TRBJ2-1, with 9 nucleotides matching TRBD2. The ends lost 3 bases at V and 7 bases at J; junction bases unmatched: 14. Looked up from germline, CDR1 is SGHRS and CDR2 is YFSETQ. This CDR3 is 17 amino acids long. The CDR3: CASSSGLAGALRNEQFF. CDR3 coding DNA: TGCGCCAGCAGCTCGGGACTAGCAGGGGCCCTGAGAAATGAGCAGTTCTTC. The complete variable domain, with remaining parts taken from reference TRBV5-1 and TRBJ2-1, reads KAGVTQTPRYLIKTRGQQVTLSCSPISGHRSVSWYQQTPGQGLQFLFEYFSETQRNKGNFPGRFSGRQFSNSRSEMNVSTLELGDSALYLCASSSGLAGALRNEQFFGPGTRLTVL.